A selection of T cell receptor beta chains follows, all from one sample in a study of T cells after yellow fever vaccination. Using its own MiXCR run on the 5' RACE reads, TCRdb lists one record per CDR3 protein. This sample has 610,000 or so distinct CDR3 sequences, with 10% to 15% found just once. The material sequenced was PBMCs, taken on the day of the yellow fever booster vaccination. These receptors all come from a man aged 25-45 years who received the YFV17D yellow fever vaccine. The CDR3 runs from the conserved cysteine through the conserved F or W. Each record gives: V gene, CDR3 length, clone size, D gene, J gene, CDR3 protein, CDR3 DNA. D genes are given only for firm matches. The size entry is marked missing in some rows and otherwise reads once, few, many or a size class.

>TRBV20-1|16|-|TRBD1|TRBJ1-5
CSATVWDSNSNQPQHF
TGCAGTGCTACAGTCTGGGACAGCAATAGCAATCAGCCCCAGCATTTT
>TRBV14|15|-|-|TRBJ2-7
CASSQDWVLRYEQYF
TGTGCCAGCAGCCAAGATTGGGTACTCAGGTACGAGCAGTACTTC
>TRBV20-1|14|-|-|TRBJ2-3
CSVMEGGVEDTQYF
TGCAGTGTAATGGAGGGGGGTGTCGAAGATACGCAGTATTTT
>TRBV7-2|14|many|-|TRBJ2-5
CASSLAWGGETQYF
TGTGCCAGCAGCTTAGCGTGGGGTGGCGAGACCCAGTACTTC
>TRBV5-1|17|-|TRBD2|TRBJ2-1
CASSSAPGLAQYNEQFF
TGCGCCAGCAGCTCCGCTCCGGGACTAGCGCAATACAATGAGCAGTTCTTC
>TRBV5-1|13|few|TRBD1|TRBJ1-1
CARSFTGDTEAFF
TGCGCCAGAAGCTTTACAGGGGACACTGAAGCTTTCTTT
>TRBV20-1|17|-|-|TRBJ2-1
CSARASDPPMHYNEQFF
TGCAGTGCTAGAGCTTCGGACCCACCGATGCACTACAATGAGCAGTTCTTC
>TRBV5-1|16|-|TRBD2|TRBJ2-3
CASSFVPGGATDTQYF
TGCGCCAGCAGCTTTGTCCCGGGGGGAGCCACAGATACGCAGTATTTT
>TRBV7-2|14|few|-|TRBJ2-7
CASSPTRTAYEQYF
TGTGCCAGCAGCCCAACTAGGACTGCCTACGAGCAGTACTTC
>TRBV20-1|15|once|-|TRBJ2-7
CSARDDLRASCEQYF
TGCAGTGCTAGAGATGATTTACGGGCCTCCTGCGAGCAGTACTTC
>TRBV20-1|17|-|TRBD2|TRBJ2-1
CSARGKRLAGGYNEQFF
TGCAGTGCTAGGGGGAAGCGACTAGCGGGAGGGTACAATGAGCAGTTCTTC
>TRBV5-1|15|-|TRBD1|TRBJ1-1
CASSWDRGRNTEAFF
TGCGCCAGCAGCTGGGACAGGGGACGGAACACTGAAGCTTTCTTT
>TRBV5-8|14|few|-|TRBJ1-2
CASSLVQGLYGYTF
TGTGCCAGCAGCTTAGTTCAGGGCCTCTATGGCTACACCTTC
>TRBV7-2|13|-|-|TRBJ2-3
CASRRDRLNTQYF
TGTGCCAGCAGACGAGACAGACTCAATACGCAGTATTTT
>TRBV7-9|15|many|-|TRBJ2-3
CASSLSETSTDTQYF
TGTGCCAGCAGCTTAAGCGAAACTAGCACAGATACGCAGTATTTT
>TRBV5-1|15|many|TRBD1|TRBJ2-7
CASSITGGAGHEQYF
TGCGCCAGCAGCATAACAGGGGGCGCGGGGCACGAGCAGTACTTC
>TRBV12-3/TRBV12-4|17|-|TRBD2|TRBJ2-5
CASSFGWLAGGRETQYF
TGTGCCAGCAGTTTCGGGTGGCTAGCGGGAGGGCGAGAGACCCAGTACTTC
>TRBV20-1|16|-|TRBD2|TRBJ2-1
CSARVVSGSSYNEQFF
TGCAGTGCTAGAGTTGTTAGCGGGAGCTCCTACAATGAGCAGTTCTTC
>TRBV12-3/TRBV12-4|12|-|-|TRBJ2-7
CASSLAGSEQYF
TGTGCCAGCAGTTTAGCGGGGTCCGAGCAGTACTTC
>TRBV25-1|15|-|-|TRBJ1-4
CASSELSQGGEKLFF
TGTGCCAGCAGTGAATTATCACAGGGTGGTGAAAAACTGTTTTTT
>TRBV28|13|-|-|TRBJ2-3
CASSSSPIDTQYF
TGTGCCAGCAGCTCTAGTCCTATAGATACGCAGTATTTT
>TRBV19|14|few|-|TRBJ2-3
CASRILGATDTQYF
TGTGCCAGCCGGATCTTGGGGGCAACAGATACGCAGTATTTT
>TRBV12-3/TRBV12-4|15|many|-|TRBJ2-2
CASSTGHVNTGELFF
TGTGCCAGCAGTACCGGGCACGTGAACACCGGGGAGCTGTTTTTT
>TRBV5-1|13|-|-|TRBJ2-3
CASSSGMTDTQYF
TGCGCCAGCAGCTCAGGGATGACAGATACGCAGTATTTT
>TRBV20-1|11|-|-|TRBJ2-1
CSASRMDEQFF
TGCAGTGCTAGTCGGATGGATGAGCAGTTCTTC
>TRBV20-1|11|few|-|TRBJ2-3
CSAVRLDTQYF
TGCAGTGCGGTCAGGTTGGATACGCAGTATTTT
>TRBV6-5|15|-|-|TRBJ2-2
CASSYEIRWTGELFF
TGTGCCAGCAGTTATGAGATCCGATGGACCGGGGAGCTGTTTTTT
>TRBV7-2|17|few|TRBD2|TRBJ2-1
CASSLRGLAGVYNEQFF
TGTGCCAGCAGCCTAAGAGGACTAGCGGGAGTATACAATGAGCAGTTCTTC
>TRBV5-1|17|few|TRBD2|TRBJ2-1
CASSSFLAGGPINEQFF
TGCGCCAGCAGCTCATTTTTAGCGGGAGGGCCCATTAATGAGCAGTTCTTC
>TRBV11-2|18|-|TRBD2|TRBJ2-3
CASSLWILAGDKHRYAYF
TGTGCCAGCAGCTTATGGATCCTAGCGGGAGACAAGCACAGATACGCCTATTTT
>TRBV7-9|17|-|-|TRBJ2-2
CASSLEPLILETGELFF
TGTGCCAGCAGCTTAGAACCCTTAATCTTAGAAACCGGGGAGCTGTTTTTT
>TRBV11-2|15|many|TRBD1|TRBJ2-7
CASSSWDRQSYEQYF
TGTGCCAGCAGCTCTTGGGACAGACAGTCCTACGAGCAGTACTTC
>TRBV13|19|-|TRBD2|TRBJ2-1
CASSLRGYTWTSGYNEQFF
TGTGCCAGCAGCTTAAGGGGCTATACCTGGACTAGCGGATACAATGAGCAGTTCTTC
>TRBV6-5|13|few|-|TRBJ1-3
CASTRGVGNTIYF
TGTGCCAGCACCCGGGGGGTGGGAAACACCATATATTTT
>TRBV28|15|-|TRBD1|TRBJ1-2
CASSLPGRQGDGYTF
TGTGCCAGCAGTTTACCGGGGCGACAGGGGGATGGCTACACCTTC
>TRBV12-3/TRBV12-4|14|-|-|TRBJ2-7
CASSPLDRFHEQYF
TGTGCCAGCAGTCCGCTCGACAGGTTCCACGAGCAGTACTTC
>TRBV20-1|15|few|TRBD2|TRBJ2-1
CSARTSGRATNEQFF
TGCAGTGCTCGGACTAGCGGGAGGGCTACAAATGAGCAGTTCTTC
>TRBV5-6|15|few|TRBD2|TRBJ2-1
CASSRPSGRIDEQFF
TGTGCCAGCAGTCGACCTAGCGGGAGGATTGATGAGCAGTTCTTC
>TRBV5-4|14|many|-|TRBJ2-2
CASTLGGSTGELFF
TGTGCCAGCACTTTAGGGGGGAGTACCGGGGAGCTGTTTTTT
>TRBV29-1|12|few|TRBD1|TRBJ2-2
CSVGTVSGELFF
TGCAGCGTCGGGACAGTCTCCGGGGAGCTGTTTTTT
>TRBV6-2/TRBV6-3|17|few|-|TRBJ2-1
CASSYDSRLADYNEQFF
TGTGCCAGCAGTTACGATTCCCGCCTTGCGGACTACAATGAGCAGTTCTTC